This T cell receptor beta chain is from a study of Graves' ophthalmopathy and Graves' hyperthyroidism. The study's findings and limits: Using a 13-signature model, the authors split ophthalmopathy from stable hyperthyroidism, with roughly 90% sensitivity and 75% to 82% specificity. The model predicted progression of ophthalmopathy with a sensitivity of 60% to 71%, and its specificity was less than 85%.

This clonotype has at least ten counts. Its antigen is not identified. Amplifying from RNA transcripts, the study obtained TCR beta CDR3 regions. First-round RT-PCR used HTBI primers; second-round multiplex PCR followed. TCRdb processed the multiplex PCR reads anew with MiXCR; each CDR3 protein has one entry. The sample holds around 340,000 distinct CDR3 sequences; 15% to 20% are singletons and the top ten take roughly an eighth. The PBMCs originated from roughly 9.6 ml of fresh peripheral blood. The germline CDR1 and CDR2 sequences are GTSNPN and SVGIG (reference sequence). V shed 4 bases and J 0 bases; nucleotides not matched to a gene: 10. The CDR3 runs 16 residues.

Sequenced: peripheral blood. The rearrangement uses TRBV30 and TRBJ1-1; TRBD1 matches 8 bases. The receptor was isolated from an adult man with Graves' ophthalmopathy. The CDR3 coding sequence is TGTGCCTGGAAGGGCAGGGGGCCAAGAATGAACACTGAAGCTTTCTTT. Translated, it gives CAWKGRGPRMNTEAFF.